What follows are 22 T cell receptor beta chains derived from one specimen sequenced in a study of blood T cell repertoires in COVID-19. Clones were read by immunoSEQ multiplex PCR, and TCRdb kept only the in-frame ones, dropping some. In the table there are tens of thousands of clones, 80% to 90% of which are singletons. Sequenced material: peripheral blood. These receptors all stem from a man at least 80 years old with acute or convalescent COVID-19.

The chain has TRBV12-3 or TRBV12-4 and TRBJ2-5, with D uncertain. Trimming left V 4 bases short and J 4 bases short, with 7 bases between. The CDR3 totals 12 residues. Written as DNA, the CDR3 is TGTGCCAGCAGTTGGGCATCAGAGACCCAGTACTTC. This gives the protein CASSWASETQYF.

The genes are TRBV6-1 and TRBJ1-6; no definite D call. V was clipped by 2 bases and J by 7 bases, with 18 bases between them. Germline V lookup: CDR1 MNHNS, CDR2 SASEGT. The CDR3 is made up of 17 amino acids. DNA for the CDR3: TGTGCCAGCAGTGAACTCCTCGGGTCCTACGGAAATTCACCCCTCCACTTT. Residues: CASSELLGSYGNSPLHF.

The rearrangement joins TRBV2 to TRBJ1-1, with D tentatively TRBD1 (5 bases). Trimming removed 5 bases at V and 1 base at J, with 14 bases between. The CDR3 runs to 15 residues. Per germline, CDR1 SNHLY and CDR2 FYNNEI. The CDR3 bases are TGTGCCAGCAGTCGCTCCCGGACACAGAACACTGAAGCTTTCTTT. Amino acids: CASSRSRTQNTEAFF.

This clone was recorded a few times. The rearrangement links TRBV3-1 (or the pseudogene TRBV3-2) to TRBJ1-2; TRBD1 aligns across 9 bases. Germline CDR1 is LGHDT and CDR2 is YNNKEL (reference sequence). The CDR3 has 16 amino acids. Losses at the gene ends were 2 bases for V and 7 bases for J; bases not matched to a gene: 11. CDR3 in DNA: TGTGCCAGCAGCCAAAAGAGCCGGGACAGGGTCTCTGGCTACACCTTC. It is translated as CASSQKSRDRVSGYTF.

This rearrangement joins TRBV30 to TRBJ2-3, with unresolved D. The CDR3 contains 11 residues. V was cut by 0 bases and J by 6 bases, with 4 bases left in between. Germline values: CDR1 GTSNPN, CDR2 SVGIG (reference sequence). This CDR3 reads CAWSVSDTQYF. The CDR3 DNA is TGTGCCTGGAGTGTATCGGATACGCAGTATTTT.

The chain carries TRBV3-1 (or the pseudogene TRBV3-2) and TRBJ2-1; 8 bases match TRBD1. Trimming cost V 4 bases and J 7 bases; bases outside gene matches: 15. Germline lookup yields CDR1 LGHDT and CDR2 YNNKEL (reference sequence). CDR3 length equals 17 residues. The CDR3 DNA sequence: TGTGCCAGCAGCCTCACCCGGTCGGGGCAGGGGGCAAATGAGCAGTTCTTC. This translates into CASSLTRSGQGANEQFF.

J is TRBJ2-7 and V is TRBV18; TRBD2 aligns across 7 bases. J lost 6 bases, V lost 4 bases, and 6 bases had no gene match. Germline loops: CDR1 KGHSH, CDR2 LQKENI. The CDR3 length is 13 residues. The CDR3 DNA reads TGTGCCAGCTCACGTCCGGGGGGAGGCGAGCAGTACTTC. Translated, it gives CASSRPGGGEQYF.

The chain has TRBV10-1 and TRBJ1-2, with a tentative D call TRBD1 (6 bases). The V gene's germline CDR1 is WNHNN and CDR2 SYGVQD (reference sequence). V was trimmed by 2 bases and J by 4 bases, leaving 11 bases between them. The CDR3 totals 14 residues. The CDR3 DNA follows: TGCGCCAGCAGTGAGGACAGGTCTGCCTATGGCTACACCTTC. This gives the protein CASSEDRSAYGYTF.

V and J are TRBV6-1 and TRBJ1-3, with no clear D. The CDR3 sequence is 16 residues long. V lost 2 bases and J 1 base, leaving 12 bases between the germline ends. The V gene's germline CDR1 is MNHNS and CDR2 SASEGT. CDR3 DNA sequence: TGTGCCAGCAGTGAACTCTCCCTCTATTCTGGAAACACCATATATTTT. It is translated as CASSELSLYSGNTIYF.

This chain connects TRBV18 to TRBJ1-2, with TRBD1 matching over 7 bases. The CDR3 contains 13 residues. The germline CDR1 and CDR2 sequences are KGHSH and LQKENI. With 4 bases clipped from V and 6 bases from J, the junction kept 5 bases outside the gene matches. This CDR3 is CASSRQGRDGYTF. In nucleotides, the CDR3 is TGTGCCAGCTCACGACAGGGCAGGGATGGCTACACCTTC.

The chain employs TRBV9 and TRBJ1-1; D gene unclear. The V gene's germline CDR1 is SGDLS and CDR2 YYNGEE. V was pared by 4 bases and J by 6 bases, with 16 bases between. The CDR3 has 14 residues. CDR3 loop: CASSPEGAFSEAFF. CDR3 DNA: TGTGCCAGCAGCCCCGAGGGCGCTTTTTCTGAAGCTTTCTTT.

The V gene is TRBV9, the J gene TRBJ2-3; D is perhaps TRBD1 (6 bases). V was pared by 0 bases and J by 9 bases, with 8 bases between. The CDR3 has 12 amino acids. Germline loops: CDR1 SGDLS, CDR2 YYNGEE. CDR3 residues: CASSVVGGTQYF. The CDR3 nucleotides are TGTGCCAGCAGCGTAGTAGGGGGAACGCAGTATTTT.

V is TRBV18 and J is TRBJ1-6; unclear D gene. CDR1 is KGHSH and CDR2 is LQKENI in the germline V gene. This CDR3 has 17 residues. Trimming shortened V by 3 bases and J by 0 bases, and 12 bases separated the two germline ends. The CDR3 region has the DNA TGTGCCAGCTCACCGGGCATCCAGAGCTCCTATAATTCACCCCTCCACTTT. This sequence encodes CASSPGIQSSYNSPLHF.

The chain joins TRBV19 to TRBJ1-5, with a possible D match to TRBD1 (6 bases). Germline lookup yields CDR1 LNHDA and CDR2 SQIVND (reference sequence). This CDR3 contains 15 residues. V was shortened by 5 bases and J by 2 bases, with 13 bases between the two germline ends. The CDR3 DNA follows: TGTGCCAGTAGTCTTCAGACAGGCGGCAATCAGCCCCAGCATTTT. It yields the protein CASSLQTGGNQPQHF.

The V call is TRBV19, the J call TRBJ1-5, with D perhaps TRBD1 (5 bases). The germline gives CDR1 LNHDA, CDR2 SQIVND (reference sequence). The CDR3 is made up of 13 amino acids. The germline V and J ends were trimmed by 6 bases and 2 bases, with 8 bases remaining between them. CDR3 nucleotide sequence: TGTGCCAGTAGCACACAGGGCAATCAGCCCCAGCATTTT. It encodes CASSTQGNQPQHF. Full variable domain (outside the CDR3, taken from reference TRBV19 and TRBJ1-5): DGGITQSPKYLFRKEGQNVTLSCEQNLNHDAMYWYRQDPGQGLRLIYYSQIVNDFQKGDIAEGYSVSREKKESFPLTVTSAQKNPTAFYLCASSTQGNQPQHFGDGTRLSIL.

Here the CDR3 DNA reads TGTGCCAGCAGCCAAGTTTCCGTTAATGAAAAACTGTTTTTT. It codes for CASSQVSVNEKLFF. This chain links TRBV3-1 (or the pseudogene TRBV3-2) with TRBJ1-4; D not certain. The V and J ends lost 1 base and 4 bases respectively, with 7 bases between them. CDR3 length: 14 amino acids. CDR1 and CDR2 (germline): LGHDT, YNNKEL (reference sequence).

The chain carries TRBV3-1 (or the pseudogene TRBV3-2) and TRBJ1-3, with D maybe TRBD1 (6 bases). V dropped 2 bases and J dropped 8 bases, with 31 bases sitting between them. Germline V gene lookup returns CDR1 LGHDT and CDR2 YNNKEL (reference sequence). The CDR3 spans 20 residues. The CDR3 DNA follows: TGTGCCAGCAGCCAATACCCGCCGCGGCCGACAGGTACCCTGAGGGACACCATATATTTT. This encodes CASSQYPPRPTGTLRDTIYF.

CDR3 sequence (DNA): TGTGCCAGCAGTTTAAGTGCGGGGGGGCCCCGGGGATCAGAGACCCAGTACTTC. Protein: CASSLSAGGPRGSETQYF. J is TRBJ2-5 and V is TRBV28, with 9 bases identical to TRBD2. V was clipped by 2 bases and J by 4 bases; unmatched bases: 14. Germline CDR1 is MDHEN and CDR2 is SYDVKM. The CDR3 spans 18 residues.

The V call is TRBV19, the J call TRBJ1-2, with 7 positions matching TRBD1. This CDR3 spans 14 amino acids. Germline trimming cut 4 bases from V and 7 bases from J; bases unmatched to any gene: 9. Germline CDR1 is LNHDA and CDR2 is SQIVND (reference sequence). The CDR3 is CASSSRDSSVGYTF. CDR3 DNA: TGTGCCAGTAGTAGCCGGGACAGCTCGGTTGGCTACACCTTC.

This chain joins TRBV9 and TRBJ1-6, with D possibly TRBD1 on 5 matching bases. CDR1 and CDR2 from the germline V gene are SGDLS and YYNGEE. V gave up 3 bases and J gave up 5 bases, with 15 bases separating them. The CDR3 is 16 residues long. CDR3 in amino acids: CASSAGGGNDNSPLHF. The CDR3 nucleotides read TGTGCCAGCAGCGCTGGGGGGGGGAATGATAATTCACCCCTCCACTTT. Combining the CDR3 with reference TRBV9 and TRBJ1-6 gives the whole variable domain DSGVTQTPKHLITATGQRVTLRCSPRSGDLSVYWYQQSLDQGLQFLIQYYNGEERAKGNILERFSAQQFPDLHSELNLSSLELGDSALYFCASSAGGGNDNSPLHFGNGTRLTVT.

The chain links TRBV18 to TRBJ2-1; TRBD2 matches 15 bases. Germline V lookup: CDR1 KGHSH, CDR2 LQKENI. The CDR3 totals 18 residues. Trimming took 6 bases from V and 8 from J; bases not matched to a gene: 14. As DNA, the CDR3 is TGTGCCAGCTCGTTCGGACTAGCGGGGGGGCCGATCGCCGATGAGCAGTTCTTC. Translated: CASSFGLAGGPIADEQFF.

This clone has just one count. The J gene is TRBJ2-2, the V gene TRBV11-2; TRBD2 matches 7 bases. The CDR3 is made up of 16 amino acids. The V and J ends lost 3 bases and 5 bases, in that order; junction bases with no gene match: 9. The germline V gene has CDR1 SGHAT and CDR2 FQNNGV. DNA of the CDR3: TGTGCCAGCAGCTTGGCTGGGCTAGCGGTTACCGGGGAGCTGTTTTTT. As protein: CASSLAGLAVTGELFF.